Listed here is a single TCR beta chain. Its specificity is unknown. The CDR3 consists of 15 residues. V was clipped by 0 bases and J by 8 bases, with 17 bases between them. Germline V gives CDR1 SGDLS, CDR2 YYNGEE. This record comes from a study of chemoradiotherapy in HPV16-positive cancers. Study as a whole: Functional T-cell assays on two HPV16-positive patients' cells defined candidate HPV-specific clones and common TCR motifs.

The table came from immunoSEQ multiplex PCR; TCRdb's copy has only in-frame clones and leaves some out. Of under 4,000 clones listed, about 76% are singletons. Whole-study findings and limits: During treatment, candidate HPV-specific clones and E7-related motifs expanded in tumor. The functional HPV-specific definition rests on just a couple of HPV16-positive patients. For HPV16-positive patients, expanding HPV-responsive T cells associated with longer recurrence-free survival.

Sampling took place from a patient who underwent chemoradiotherapy. The sequence derives from a human donor with HPV-associated anogenital cancer. This chain uses TRBV9 with TRBJ1-2; D not resolved. Written as DNA, the CDR3 is TGTGCCAGCAGCGTAGCGCCTCTGGGCAGCGTAGGCTACACCTTC. Translation: CASSVAPLGSVGYTF.